This TCR beta chain was found in a study of response to subunit inactivated influenza vaccine. TCRdb reprocessed the RT-PCR reads with MiXCR, giving one entry per CDR3 protein. Here the sample spans more than 700,000 distinct CDR3 sequences, 21% being singletons. The junction had 5 bases not matched to a gene; V was cut back by 3 bases and J by 7 bases. The CDR3 sequence is 12 residues long. Germline V gene lookup returns CDR1 DFQATT and CDR2 SNEGSKA (reference sequence). V gene TRBV20-1 combines with J gene TRBJ2-7, with TRBD1 matching over 8 bases. The sequence was obtained from a middle-aged man who received an inactivated influenza vaccine. The source was PBMCs from blood, collected 5 days after vaccination. The CDR3 protein is CSASGQGLEQYF. CDR3 coding DNA: TGCAGTGCTAGTGGACAGGGTCTAGAGCAGTACTTC.